Below, one TCR beta chain is given with its context. Antigen unknown. TCRdb's copy holds only in-frame clones and misses some; the assay was immunoSEQ multiplex PCR. This table has 50,000 to 65,000 clones, roughly 76% appearing once. The data were taken from a study of vaccination effects on CD4 cells after COVID-19. Study-level information: Vaccine administered to participants consisted of two doses of either BNT162b2 or mRNA-1273.

The CDR3 is made up of 21 amino acids. The V and J ends lost 0 bases and 2 bases, in that order; junction bases with no gene match: 15. Looked up from germline, CDR1 is MNHEY and CDR2 is SVGEGT. ViraFEST used viral peptide pools to expand antigen-specific CD4+ T cells before sequencing. Cultured cells yielded isolated CD4+ T cells after 10 days. IL-2 at 9.5 to 10 IU/ml and peptides at around 10 ug/ml were added to cultured PBMC, roughly 1.8 million per well. The receptor comes from a human donor who received a COVID-19 vaccine. The chain joins TRBV6-2 or TRBV6-3 to TRBJ2-3, with 12 nucleotides matching TRBD2. The specimen comprised CD4+ T cells from PBMCs cultured with HCoV-229E spike peptides, sampled before COVID-19 vaccination. CDR3 loop: CASSYSNRLAGVRFVTDTQYF. CDR3 DNA sequence: TGTGCCAGCAGTTACTCGAATAGACTAGCGGGGGTCCGATTTGTCACAGATACGCAGTATTTT.